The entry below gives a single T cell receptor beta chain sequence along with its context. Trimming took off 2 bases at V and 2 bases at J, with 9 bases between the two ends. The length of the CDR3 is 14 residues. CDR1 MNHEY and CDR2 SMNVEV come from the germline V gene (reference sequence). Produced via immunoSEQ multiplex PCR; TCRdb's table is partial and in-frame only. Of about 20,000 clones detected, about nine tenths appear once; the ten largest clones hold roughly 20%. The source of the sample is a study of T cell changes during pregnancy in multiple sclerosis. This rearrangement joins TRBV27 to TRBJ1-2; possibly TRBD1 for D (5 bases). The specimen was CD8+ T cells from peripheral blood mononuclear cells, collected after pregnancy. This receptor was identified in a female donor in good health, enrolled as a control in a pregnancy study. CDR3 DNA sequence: TGTGCCAGCAGTTTAGGGGCAGGAAACTATGGCTACACCTTC. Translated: CASSLGAGNYGYTF.